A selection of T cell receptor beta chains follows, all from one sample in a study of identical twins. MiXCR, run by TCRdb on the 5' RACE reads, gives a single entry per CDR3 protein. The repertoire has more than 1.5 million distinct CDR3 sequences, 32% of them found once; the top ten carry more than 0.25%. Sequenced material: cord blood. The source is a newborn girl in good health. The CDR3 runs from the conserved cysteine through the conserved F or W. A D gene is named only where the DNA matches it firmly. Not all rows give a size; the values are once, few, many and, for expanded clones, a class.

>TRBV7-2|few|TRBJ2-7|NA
TGTGCCAGCAGCCCAACTCATACACTGACCTACGAGCAGTACTTC
CASSPTHTLTYEQYF
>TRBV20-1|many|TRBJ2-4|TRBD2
TGCAGTGCTAGCACGACTAGCTGGGAAGAGCAGTACTTC
CSASTTSWEEQYF
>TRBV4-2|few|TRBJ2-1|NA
TGTGCCAGCAGCCAAGGGGGCGGGGCCCGAGCACTCTCCTACAATGAGCAGTTCTTC
CASSQGGGARALSYNEQFF
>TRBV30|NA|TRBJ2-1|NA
TGTGCCTGGAGTGTACCTCTAGCGCCGGCTGAGCAGTTCTTC
CAWSVPLAPAEQFF
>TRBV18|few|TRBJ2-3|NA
TGTGCCAGCTCACCCCCACTCCTAGTTGATACGCAGTATTTT
CASSPPLLVDTQYF
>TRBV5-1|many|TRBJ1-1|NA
TGCGCCAGCAGCTTGGCAGCAGGGATGAACACTGAAGCTTTCTTT
CASSLAAGMNTEAFF
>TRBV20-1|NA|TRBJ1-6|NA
TGCAGTGCTAGAGATGAAAGGAGCTCCTATAATTCACCCCTCCACTTT
CSARDERSSYNSPLHF
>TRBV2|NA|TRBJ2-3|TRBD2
TGTGCCAGCAGAAAGAAAGGGATCGGGTTAGCGGGAGACGGTACGCAGTATTTT
CASRKKGIGLAGDGTQYF
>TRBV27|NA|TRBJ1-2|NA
TGTGCCAGCAGCTTTAGGGAGGGATCTAACTATGGCTACACCTTC
CASSFREGSNYGYTF
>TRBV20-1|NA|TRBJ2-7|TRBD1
TGCAGTGCTAGTCGACAGGGGAGCGGAGACTACGAGCAGTACTTC
CSASRQGSGDYEQYF